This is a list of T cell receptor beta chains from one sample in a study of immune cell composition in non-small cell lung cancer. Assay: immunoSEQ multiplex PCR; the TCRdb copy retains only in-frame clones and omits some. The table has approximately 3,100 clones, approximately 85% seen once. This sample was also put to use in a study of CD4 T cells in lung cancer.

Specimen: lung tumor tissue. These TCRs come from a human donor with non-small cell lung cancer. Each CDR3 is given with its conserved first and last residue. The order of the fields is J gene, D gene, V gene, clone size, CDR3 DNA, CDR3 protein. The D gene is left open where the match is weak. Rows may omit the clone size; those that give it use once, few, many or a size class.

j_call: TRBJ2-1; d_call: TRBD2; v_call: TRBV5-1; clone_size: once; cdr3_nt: TGCGCCAGCAGCCCTGGCACTAGCGGGGGTAGCTCCTACAATGAGCAGTTCTTC; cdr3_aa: CASSPGTSGGSSYNEQFF
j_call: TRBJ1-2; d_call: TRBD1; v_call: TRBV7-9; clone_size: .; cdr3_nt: TGTGCCAGCAGCCCACCATTGACAGGGTCACTCCTCTATGGCTACACCTTC; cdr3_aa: CASSPPLTGSLLYGYTF
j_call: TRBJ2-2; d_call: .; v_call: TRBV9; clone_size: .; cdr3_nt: TGTGCCAGCAGCGTCTCTCCCGGGTCGAACACCGGGGAGCTGTTTTTT; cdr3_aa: CASSVSPGSNTGELFF
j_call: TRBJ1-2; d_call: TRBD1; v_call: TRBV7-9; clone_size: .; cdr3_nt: TGTGCCAGCAGCGGGGGACAGGGGACGGTGAACTATGGCTACACCTTC; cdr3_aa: CASSGGQGTVNYGYTF
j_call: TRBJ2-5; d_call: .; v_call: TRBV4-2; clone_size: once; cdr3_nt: TGTGCCAGCAGCCCGGTTCCGGGGGTGCAAGAGACCCAGTACTTC; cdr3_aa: CASSPVPGVQETQYF
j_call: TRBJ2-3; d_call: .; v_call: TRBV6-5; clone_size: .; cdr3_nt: TGTGCCAGCAGGGGGCCGGGCACAGATACGCAGTATTTT; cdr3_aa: CASRGPGTDTQYF
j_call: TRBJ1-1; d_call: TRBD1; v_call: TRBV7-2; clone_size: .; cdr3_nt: TGTGCCAGCACCCTGGGTGGGGGACAGGGTACTGAAGCTTTCTTT; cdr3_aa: CASTLGGGQGTEAFF
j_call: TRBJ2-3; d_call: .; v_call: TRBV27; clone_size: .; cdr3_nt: TGTGCCAGCAGTTTAAGGGCAGGGGTAGAAGATACGCAGTATTTT; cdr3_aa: CASSLRAGVEDTQYF
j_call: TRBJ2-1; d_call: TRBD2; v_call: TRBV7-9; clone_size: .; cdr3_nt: TGTGCCAGCAGCTTAGCAGGGCTAGCGGGAGTACACAATGAGCAGTTCTTC; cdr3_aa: CASSLAGLAGVHNEQFF
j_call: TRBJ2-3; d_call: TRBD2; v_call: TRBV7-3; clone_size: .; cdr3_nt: TGTGCCAGCGCGCGGACTAGCGGTACAGATACGCAGTATTTT; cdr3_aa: CASARTSGTDTQYF
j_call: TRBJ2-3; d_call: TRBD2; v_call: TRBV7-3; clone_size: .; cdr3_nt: TGTGCCAGCAGCTCAGGGATGGGGGGGAGTCGAGATACGCAGTATTTT; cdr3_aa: CASSSGMGGSRDTQYF
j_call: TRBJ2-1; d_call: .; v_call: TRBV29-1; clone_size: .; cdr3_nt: TGCAGCGTTGAACGAGGGTTGAATGAGCAGTTCTTC; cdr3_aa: CSVERGLNEQFF
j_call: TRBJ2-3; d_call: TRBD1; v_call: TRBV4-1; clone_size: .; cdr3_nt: TGCGCCAGCAGCCAACCTACAGGGGAGTCGACATCAGATACGCAGTATTTT; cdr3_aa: CASSQPTGESTSDTQYF
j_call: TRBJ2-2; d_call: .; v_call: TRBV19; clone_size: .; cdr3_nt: TGTGCCAGTAGAACCTTACAGGGCGCCGGGGAGCTGTTTTTT; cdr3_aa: CASRTLQGAGELFF
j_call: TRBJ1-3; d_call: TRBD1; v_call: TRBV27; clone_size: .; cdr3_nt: TGTGCCAGCAAGGGACAGAGTGCTCTTGACGGAAACACCATATATTTT; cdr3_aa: CASKGQSALDGNTIYF
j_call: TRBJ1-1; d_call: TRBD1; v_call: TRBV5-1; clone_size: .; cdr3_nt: TGCGCCAGCAGGGGAATACAGGGGGCGGACACTGAAGCTTTCTTT; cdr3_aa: CASRGIQGADTEAFF
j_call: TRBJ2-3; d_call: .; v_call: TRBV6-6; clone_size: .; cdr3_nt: TGTGCCAGCAGTCACGCGGCCGGCGGAGATACGCAGTATTTT; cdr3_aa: CASSHAAGGDTQYF
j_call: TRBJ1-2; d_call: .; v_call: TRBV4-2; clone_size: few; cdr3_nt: TGTGCCAGCAGCCATGATCCGGACCGGGACATCTATGGCTACACCTTC; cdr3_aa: CASSHDPDRDIYGYTF
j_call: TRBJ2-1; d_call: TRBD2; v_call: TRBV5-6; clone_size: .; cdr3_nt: TGTGCCAGCAGCTTGGATAGCGGGATAGGGGGTGAGCAGTTCTTC; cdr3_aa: CASSLDSGIGGEQFF
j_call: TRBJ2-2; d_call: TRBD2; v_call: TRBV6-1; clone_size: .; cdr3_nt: TGTGCCAGCACCTTGACTAGCGGGAACACCGGGGAGCTGTTTTTT; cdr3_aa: CASTLTSGNTGELFF
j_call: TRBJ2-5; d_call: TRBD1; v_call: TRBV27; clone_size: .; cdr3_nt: TGTGCCAGCAGTTCGGACAGGGGTTTGGAGACCCAGTACTTC; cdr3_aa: CASSSDRGLETQYF
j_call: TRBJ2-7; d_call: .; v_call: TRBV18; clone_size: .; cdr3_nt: TGTGCCAGCTCACCAGTGGCGGGCCAGTACGAGCAGTACTTC; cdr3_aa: CASSPVAGQYEQYF
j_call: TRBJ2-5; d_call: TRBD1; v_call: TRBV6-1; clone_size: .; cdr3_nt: TGTGCCAGCAGGGACAGGGGGGTAGAGACCCAGTACTTC; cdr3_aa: CASRDRGVETQYF
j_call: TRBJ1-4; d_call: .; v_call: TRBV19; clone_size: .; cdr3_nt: TGTGCCAGTAGTATCTCTACTTTGGTGACTAATGAAAAACTGTTTTTT; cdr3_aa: CASSISTLVTNEKLFF
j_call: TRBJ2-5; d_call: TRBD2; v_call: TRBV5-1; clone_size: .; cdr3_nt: TGCGCCAGCAGCTTCGGGGGGGCTGAGACCCAGTACTTC; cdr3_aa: CASSFGGAETQYF
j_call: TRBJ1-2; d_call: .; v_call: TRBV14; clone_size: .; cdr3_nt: TGTGCCAGCAGCCAAGAGGGACGGACAGCTTATGGCTACACCTTC; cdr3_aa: CASSQEGRTAYGYTF
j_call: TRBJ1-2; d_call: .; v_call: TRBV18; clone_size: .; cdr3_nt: TGTGCCAGCTCAGACGGACAGACCCGCTATGGCTACACCTTC; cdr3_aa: CASSDGQTRYGYTF
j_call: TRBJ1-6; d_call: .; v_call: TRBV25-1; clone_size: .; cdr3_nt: TGTGCCAGCAGTGAATCGGCAGGGAATAATTCACCCCTCCACTTT; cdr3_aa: CASSESAGNNSPLHF
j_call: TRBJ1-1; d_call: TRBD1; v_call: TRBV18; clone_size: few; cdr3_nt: TGTGCCAGCACAGGGGAGACCACTGAAGCTTTCTTT; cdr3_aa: CASTGETTEAFF
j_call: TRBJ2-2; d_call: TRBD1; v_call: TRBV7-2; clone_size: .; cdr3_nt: TGTGCCAGCAGCTCTCGCCGGGACAGTTCCACCGGGGAGCTGTTTTTT; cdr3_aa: CASSSRRDSSTGELFF
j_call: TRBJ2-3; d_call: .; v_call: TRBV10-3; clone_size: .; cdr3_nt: TGTGCCATCAGAGATGGGCTAGCGAGCGCAGATACGCAGTATTTT; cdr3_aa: CAIRDGLASADTQYF
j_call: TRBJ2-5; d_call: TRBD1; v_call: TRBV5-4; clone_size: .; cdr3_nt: TGTGCCAGCAGCTTGGAAGGGGGCCGGGAGACCCAGTACTTC; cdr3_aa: CASSLEGGRETQYF
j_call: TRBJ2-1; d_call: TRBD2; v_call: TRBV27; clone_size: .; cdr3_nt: TGTGCCAGCAGTTTAGTGCCGGGACTAGTAATCAACGAGCAGTTCTTC; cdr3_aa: CASSLVPGLVINEQFF
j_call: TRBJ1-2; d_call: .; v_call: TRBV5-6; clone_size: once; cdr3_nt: TGTGCCAGCGTAACGAGGGGGTCGTATGGCTACACCTTC; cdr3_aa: CASVTRGSYGYTF
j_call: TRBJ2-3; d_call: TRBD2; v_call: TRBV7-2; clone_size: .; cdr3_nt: TGTGCCAGCAGCCTCTCTAGCGGGAGGAGTGCAGATACGCAGTATTTT; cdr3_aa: CASSLSSGRSADTQYF
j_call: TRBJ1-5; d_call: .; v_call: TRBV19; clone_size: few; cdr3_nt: TGTGCCAGTAGTAGCGGGGGGCTCTGGGAGCCCCAGCATTTT; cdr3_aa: CASSSGGLWEPQHF
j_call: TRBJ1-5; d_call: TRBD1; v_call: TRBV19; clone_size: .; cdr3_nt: TGTGCCAGTAGCTCAGGGGGCTGGGGAAATCAGCCCCAGCATTTT; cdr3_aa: CASSSGGWGNQPQHF
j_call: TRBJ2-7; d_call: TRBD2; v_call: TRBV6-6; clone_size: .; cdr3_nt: TGTGCCAGCAGTTCAGGTAGCGGGAGGGCCTCCGGTGAGCAGTACTTC; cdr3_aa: CASSSGSGRASGEQYF
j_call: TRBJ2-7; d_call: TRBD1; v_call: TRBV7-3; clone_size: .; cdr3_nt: TGTGCCAGCAGCCTCGCTCCGGGGACAGCTACTGTCGAGCAGTACTTC; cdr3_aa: CASSLAPGTATVEQYF
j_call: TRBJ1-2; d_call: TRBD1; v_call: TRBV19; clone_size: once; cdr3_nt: TGTGCCAGTAGTCCAGGGACAGGGAGAGGCTACACCTTC; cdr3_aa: CASSPGTGRGYTF
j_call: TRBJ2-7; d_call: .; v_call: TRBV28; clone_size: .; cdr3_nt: TGTGCCAGCGACGACTCGCACTACGAGCAGTACTTC; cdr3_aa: CASDDSHYEQYF
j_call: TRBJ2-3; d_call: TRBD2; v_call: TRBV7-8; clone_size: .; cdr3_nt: TGTGCCAGCAGCTTAGGGACTAGCCGGGATACGCAGTATTTT; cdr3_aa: CASSLGTSRDTQYF
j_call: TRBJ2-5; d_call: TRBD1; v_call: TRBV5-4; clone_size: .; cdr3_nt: TGTGCCAGCAGCTCGACAGGGGTTAGGGGGACCCAGTACTTC; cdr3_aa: CASSSTGVRGTQYF
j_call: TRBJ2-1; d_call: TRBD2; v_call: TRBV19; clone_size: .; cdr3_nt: TGTGCCAGTAGTATGCGAGCGGGAGGGGGGTACAATGAGCAGTTCTTC; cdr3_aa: CASSMRAGGGYNEQFF
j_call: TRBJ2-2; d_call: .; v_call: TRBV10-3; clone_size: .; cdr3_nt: TGTGCCATCACTGCCTTGGGGGGGGCTAACACCGGGGAGCTGTTTTTT; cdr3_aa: CAITALGGANTGELFF
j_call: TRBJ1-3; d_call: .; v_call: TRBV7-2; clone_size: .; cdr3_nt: TGTGCCAGCAGCTTAGCCGGAGGTCGCTCTGGAAACACCATATATTTT; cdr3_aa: CASSLAGGRSGNTIYF
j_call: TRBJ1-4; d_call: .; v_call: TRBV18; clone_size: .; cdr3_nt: TGTGCCAGCTCCCTACTCAGGGGACCTACAGAAAAACTGTTTTTT; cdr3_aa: CASSLLRGPTEKLFF
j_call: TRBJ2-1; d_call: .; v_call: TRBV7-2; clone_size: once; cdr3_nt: TGTGCCAGCAGCAGCTTTGCGGGGAGCCTGTTCTTC; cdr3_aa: CASSSFAGSLFF
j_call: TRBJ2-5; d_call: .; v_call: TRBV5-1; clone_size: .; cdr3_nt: TGCGCCAGCAGCAGGACACAGGGTGATTCGGAGACCCAGTACTTC; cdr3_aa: CASSRTQGDSETQYF
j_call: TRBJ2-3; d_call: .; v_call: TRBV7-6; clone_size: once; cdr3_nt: TGTGCCAGCAGCCAGACACAACCGGCGGATACGCAGTATTTT; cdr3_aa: CASSQTQPADTQYF
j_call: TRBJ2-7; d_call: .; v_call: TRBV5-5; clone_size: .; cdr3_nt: TGTGCCAGCAGCTCGGGGAATCGGGGGAAGGAGGTCGGAGAGTACTTC; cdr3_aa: CASSSGNRGKEVGEYF
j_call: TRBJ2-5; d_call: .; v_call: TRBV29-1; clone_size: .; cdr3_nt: TGCAGCGTTGACCAGGGAATAAGGGAGACCCAGTACTTC; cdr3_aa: CSVDQGIRETQYF
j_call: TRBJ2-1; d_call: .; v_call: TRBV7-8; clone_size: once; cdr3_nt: TGTGCCAGCAGCTTAGTGGTCAGCAATGAGCAGTTCTTC; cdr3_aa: CASSLVVSNEQFF
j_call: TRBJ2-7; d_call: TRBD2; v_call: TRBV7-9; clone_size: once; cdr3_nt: TGTGCCAGCAGCTCCCCGGGTAGCGGGGGTCCCTACGAGCAGTACTTC; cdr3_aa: CASSSPGSGGPYEQYF
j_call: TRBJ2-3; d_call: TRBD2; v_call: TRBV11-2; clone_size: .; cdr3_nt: TGTGCCAGCAGCTTAATGGTAGCGGGGGCGATGAGCACAGATACGCAGTATTTT; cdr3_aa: CASSLMVAGAMSTDTQYF
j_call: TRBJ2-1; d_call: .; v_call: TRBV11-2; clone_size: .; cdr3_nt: TGTGCCAGCAGCTTATCAGGCAGGGGCCGGGGGCAGTTCTTC; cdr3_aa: CASSLSGRGRGQFF
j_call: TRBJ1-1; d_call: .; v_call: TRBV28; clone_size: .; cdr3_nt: TGTGCCAGCAGTACCCCCGCACCGAGGACTGAAGCTTTCTTT; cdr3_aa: CASSTPAPRTEAFF
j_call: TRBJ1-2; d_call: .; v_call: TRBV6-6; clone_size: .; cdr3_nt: TGTGCCAGCAACGAGCTCGAATTGGGCTACACCTTC; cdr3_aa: CASNELELGYTF
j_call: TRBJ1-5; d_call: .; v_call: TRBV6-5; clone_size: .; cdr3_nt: TGTGCCAGCAGAACCCGGGACTCCTTTCAGCCCCAGCATTTT; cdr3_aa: CASRTRDSFQPQHF
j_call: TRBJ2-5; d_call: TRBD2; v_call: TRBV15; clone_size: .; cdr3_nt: TGTGCCACCAGCAGAGCTGCTACTAGCGGAGGGAAAGAGACCCAGTACTTC; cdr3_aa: CATSRAATSGGKETQYF